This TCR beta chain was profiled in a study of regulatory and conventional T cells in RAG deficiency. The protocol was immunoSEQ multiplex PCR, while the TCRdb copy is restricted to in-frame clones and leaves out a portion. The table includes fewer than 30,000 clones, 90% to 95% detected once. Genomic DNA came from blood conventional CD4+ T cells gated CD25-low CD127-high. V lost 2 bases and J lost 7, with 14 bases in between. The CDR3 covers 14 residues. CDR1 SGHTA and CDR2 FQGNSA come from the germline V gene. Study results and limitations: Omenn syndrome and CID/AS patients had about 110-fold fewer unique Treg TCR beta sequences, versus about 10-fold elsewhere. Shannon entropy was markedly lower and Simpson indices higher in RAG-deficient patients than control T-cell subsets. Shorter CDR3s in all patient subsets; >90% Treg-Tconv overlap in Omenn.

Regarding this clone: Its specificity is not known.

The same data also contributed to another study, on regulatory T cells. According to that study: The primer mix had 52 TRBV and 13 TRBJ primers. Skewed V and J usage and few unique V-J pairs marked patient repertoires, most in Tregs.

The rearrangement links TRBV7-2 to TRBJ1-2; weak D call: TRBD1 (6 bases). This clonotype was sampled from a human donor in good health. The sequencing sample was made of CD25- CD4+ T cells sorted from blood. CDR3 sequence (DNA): TGTGCCAGCAGCTTAACACACGGGGGGCCTGGCTACACCTTC. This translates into CASSLTHGGPGYTF.